This passage covers 30 T cell receptor beta chains from one sample sequenced in a study of identical twins. TCRdb re-analysed the 5' RACE reads in MiXCR, keeping a single row per CDR3 protein. The table shows 600,000 to 800,000 distinct CDR3 sequences, with roughly 20% occurring only once. This same sample was also part of a study on T cells expressing NK-cell markers.

Sequencing used PBMCs. The receptors shown here come from a woman in her late teens or twenties in good health.

This clonotype was counted only a few times. This rearrangement joins TRBV20-1 to TRBJ2-3; 9 nucleotides agree with TRBD2. The CDR3 has 16 amino acids. Germline lookup yields CDR1 DFQATT and CDR2 SNEGSKA (reference sequence). Unmatched junction bases numbered 15, after V lost 5 bases and J lost 6 bases. CDR3 residues: CSAPQLASGATDTQYF. The CDR3 region has the DNA TGCAGTGCTCCCCAGTTAGCTAGCGGGGCTACGGATACGCAGTATTTT.

This clonotype was seen more than once but under ten times. This chain uses TRBV5-5 with TRBJ2-7, with D possibly being TRBD2 (6 bases). The CDR3 spans 15 residues. Per germline, CDR1 SGHKS and CDR2 YYEKEE (reference sequence). The ends were cut back, 0 bases at V and 4 bases at J, with 14 bases in the middle. CDR3 sequence (DNA): TGTGCCAGCAGCTTGGAATACGGGAGCACTTACGAGCAGTACTTC. It translates to CASSLEYGSTYEQYF.

The rearrangement uses TRBV12-3 or TRBV12-4 and TRBJ2-1; 8 nucleotides match TRBD2. The trim removed 5 bases at V and 8 bases at J, leaving 14 bases unmatched. The CDR3 loop spans 16 amino acids. The chain's CDR3 is CASSPLGLVADDEQFF. DNA for the CDR3: TGTGCCAGCAGTCCGCTGGGACTAGTGGCTGACGATGAGCAGTTCTTC.

The genes are TRBV5-1 and TRBJ2-5, with 8 bases matching TRBD2. Trimming took 4 bases from V and 1 from J; bases not matched to a gene: 12. This CDR3 comprises 17 residues. From germline, CDR1 is SGHRS and CDR2 YFSETQ. In DNA form, the CDR3 reads TGCGCCAGCAGCCATGGGTCGGCGGGAGGCTTCCAAGAGACCCAGTACTTC. This codes for CASSHGSAGGFQETQYF.

V usage is TRBV4-3 and J usage is TRBJ2-3, with TRBD1 identical over 8 bases. This CDR3 spans 15 amino acids. V lost 4 bases to trimming and J lost 2 bases; unmatched junction nucleotides: 5. Germline CDR1 and CDR2: LGHNA and YSLEER. CDR3: CASSRAGGDTDTQYF. In DNA, the CDR3 is TGCGCCAGCAGCCGGGCAGGGGGCGACACAGATACGCAGTATTTT.

The rearrangement links TRBV30 to TRBJ2-7, with 7 bases lining up with TRBD1. This CDR3 spans 13 amino acids. With V trimmed by 3 bases and J by 3 bases, 5 bases remained unmatched. CDR1 and CDR2 from the germline V gene are GTSNPN and SVGIG (reference sequence). CDR3 sequence reads: CAWSKNRGYEQYF. CDR3 nucleotide sequence: TGTGCCTGGAGCAAAAACAGGGGCTACGAGCAGTACTTC. The variable domain in full, completed from reference TRBV30 and TRBJ2-7, reads SQTIHQWPATLVQPVGSPLSLECTVEGTSNPNLYWYRQAAGRGLQLLFYSVGIGQISSEVPQNLSASRPQDRQFILSSKKLLLSDSGFYLCAWSKNRGYEQYFGPGTRLTVT.

This chain uses TRBV6-5 with TRBJ1-3; D ambiguous. There are 17 residues in the CDR3. CDR1 MNHEY and CDR2 SVGAGI come from the germline V gene. V dropped 0 bases and J dropped 2 bases, with 14 bases sitting between them. DNA for the CDR3: TGTGCCAGCAGTTACTCGGAAACGGGTATGCCTGGAAACACCATATATTTT. It is translated as CASSYSETGMPGNTIYF.

CDR3 protein: CASSLGLRGFSGNTIYF. The CDR3 region has the DNA TGTGCCAGCAGCTTGGGGCTAAGGGGGTTCTCTGGAAACACCATATATTTT. V gene TRBV5-5 combines with J gene TRBJ1-3; tentative D call: TRBD1 (6 bases). The CDR3 covers 17 residues. Germline CDR1 reads SGHKS; CDR2 reads YYEKEE (reference sequence). V dropped 0 bases and J dropped 0 bases, with 13 bases sitting between them.

The J gene is TRBJ2-3, the V gene TRBV7-2, with a possible D match to TRBD1 (5 bases). Germline values: CDR1 SGHTA, CDR2 FQGNSA. The germline V and J ends were trimmed by 5 bases and 2 bases, with 8 bases remaining between them. This CDR3 spans 13 amino acids. The CDR3 DNA reads TGTGCCAGCAGCACAGGATACACAGATACGCAGTATTTT. This sequence encodes CASSTGYTDTQYF.

The table lists this clonotype with a few counts. V and J are TRBV7-9 and TRBJ2-1; D unresolved. Germline-derived CDR1 and CDR2 are SEHNR and FQNEAQ (reference sequence). CDR3 size: 14 residues. V lost 2 bases and J 4 bases, leaving 9 bases between the germline ends. CDR3 sequence reads: CASSLFQLYNEQFF. CDR3 bases: TGTGCCAGCAGCTTATTCCAGCTTTACAATGAGCAGTTCTTC.

A word on this clonotype: This likely comes from a read error, as the CDR3 has no conserved phenylalanine or tryptophan at its end. It is unclear where the CDR3 begins or ends on the DNA, so no DNA is shown, and the CDR3 is as TCRdb lists it. V and J are TRBV5-8 and TRBJ2-3; the table calls TRBD2, which could not be checked here. Including both end residues, the CDR3 is 12 amino acids long. The V gene's germline CDR1 is SGHTS and CDR2 YDEGEE. The CDR3 region is CASSPGGQSPTL.

The V call is TRBV3-1, the J call TRBJ1-1; D gene ambiguous. Trimming shortened V by 1 base and J by 4 bases, and 7 bases separated the two germline ends. This CDR3 has 13 residues. In germline, CDR1 is LGHDT, CDR2 YNNKEL (reference sequence). The CDR3 coding sequence is TGTGCCAGCAGCCAAGCTACCGGCACTGAAGCTTTCTTT. This encodes CASSQATGTEAFF.

The chain employs TRBV5-1 and TRBJ2-5, with TRBD2 matching over 8 bases. Trimming cost V 2 bases and J 4 bases; bases outside gene matches: 10. CDR3 length equals 16 residues. Germline V gene lookup returns CDR1 SGHRS and CDR2 YFSETQ. CDR3 sequence: CASSFQRGLGGETQYF. The DNA of the CDR3 is TGCGCCAGCAGCTTCCAGCGGGGACTAGGAGGAGAGACCCAGTACTTC.

The rearrangement links TRBV6-5 to TRBJ2-1, with 11 bases aligning to TRBD1. There are 15 residues in the CDR3. Germline V gene data show CDR1 as MNHEY and CDR2 as SVGAGI. V dropped 2 bases and J dropped 4; count of bases not matched to a gene: 1. The CDR3 reads CASSYRDRGYNEQFF. CDR3 sequence (DNA): TGTGCCAGCAGTTACAGGGACAGGGGGTACAATGAGCAGTTCTTC.

The rearrangement joins TRBV10-3 to TRBJ2-7; D might be TRBD2 (5 bases). V lost 10 bases and J 2 bases, leaving 15 bases between the germline ends. This CDR3 comprises 13 residues. Germline V CDR1 and CDR2: ENHRY, SYGVKD. The CDR3: CATTGILAYEQYF. CDR3 nucleotide sequence: TGTGCCACCACGGGAATACTGGCCTACGAGCAGTACTTC.

The chain links TRBV11-3 to TRBJ2-7; D is unclear. The CDR3 is 15 amino acids. The V end was cut by 1 base, the J end by 0 bases, with 10 bases between. From germline, CDR1 is SGHNT and CDR2 YENEEA. The CDR3 protein is CASSLVGAFSYEQYF. The CDR3 DNA reads TGTGCCAGCAGCTTAGTCGGTGCTTTCTCCTACGAGCAGTACTTC.

The genes are TRBV6-2 or TRBV6-3 and TRBJ2-2; 8 bases are a match to TRBD2. CDR3 length: 14 residues. V gave up 8 bases and J gave up 6 bases; unmatched junction bases: 8. Germline CDR1 reads MNHEY; CDR2 reads SVGEGT. CDR3 bases: TGTGCCAGCCGACTCGCGGGAGGTCCCGGGGAGCTGTTTTTT. Translation gives CASRLAGGPGELFF.

The chain joins TRBV6-4 to TRBJ2-1, with D possibly being TRBD1 (7 bases). V was shortened by 5 bases and J by 2 bases, with 13 bases between the two germline ends. CDR3 length equals 15 residues. Germline assignment: CDR1 MRHNA and CDR2 SNTAGT. DNA for the CDR3: TGTGCCAGCAGTCAGGGGGTAGCGGCCTACAATGAGCAGTTCTTC. Its translation is CASSQGVAAYNEQFF.

This clonotype was seen at least ten times. The chain joins TRBV18 to TRBJ2-4, with TRBD1 as a possible D gene (6 bases). Germline-derived CDR1 and CDR2 are KGHSH and LQKENI. The V end was cut by 3 bases, the J end by 8 bases, with 20 bases between. This CDR3 contains 16 residues. CDR3 amino acids: CASSPTGPGWKDIQYF. In DNA form, the CDR3 reads TGTGCCAGCTCACCTACAGGGCCAGGGTGGAAAGACATTCAGTACTTC. Complete variable domain (other parts from reference TRBV18 and TRBJ2-4): NAGVMQNPRHLVRRRGQEARLRCSPMKGHSHVYWYRQLPEEGLKFMVYLQKENIIDESGMPKERFSAEFPKEGPSILRIQQVVRGDSAAYFCASSPTGPGWKDIQYFGAGTRLSVL.

The CDR3 loop reads CSVSSDSLYEQYF. The CDR3 coding sequence is TGCAGCGTTTCTTCGGACAGCCTTTACGAGCAGTACTTC. J is TRBJ2-7 and V is TRBV29-1; D is perhaps TRBD1 (6 bases). Trimming stripped 5 bases from V and 4 bases from J, with 15 bases between. The V gene's germline CDR1 is SQVTM and CDR2 ANQGSEA. This CDR3 has 13 residues.

The chain has TRBV20-1 and TRBJ1-2; no firm D call. The germline gives CDR1 DFQATT, CDR2 SNEGSKA (reference sequence). The CDR3 contains 13 residues. Trimming pared 2 bases from V and 6 bases from J, leaving 13 bases between. CDR3 sequence (DNA): TGCAGTGCTAGATCTGCAGGCTCAAATGGCTACACCTTC. It encodes CSARSAGSNGYTF.

This clonotype was seen more than once but under ten times. The V gene is TRBV7-9, the J gene TRBJ2-2, with TRBD1 matching 8 bases. The CDR3 runs 16 residues. Trimming at V came to 0 bases and at J to 4 bases, leaving 4 bases not matched to a gene. Germline V gene lookup returns CDR1 SEHNR and CDR2 FQNEAQ (reference sequence). CDR3 bases: TGTGCCAGCAGCTTAGCCCCTCAGGGGGCCACCGGGGAGCTGTTTTTT. This encodes CASSLAPQGATGELFF.

This clonotype appeared many times. The chain employs TRBV6-5 and TRBJ1-6; D is unresolved. The germline V gene has CDR1 MNHEY and CDR2 SVGAGI. The CDR3 is 12 residues long. With 2 bases removed from V and 8 bases from J, the gap between germline ends came to 4 bases. The CDR3 sequence: CASSYADSPLHF. CDR3 DNA: TGTGCCAGCAGTTACGCGGATTCACCCCTCCACTTT.

Here the CDR3 DNA reads TGTGCCAGCGTAGTAGCGGGGGGGATCACCTACAATGAGCAGTTCTTC. Protein product: CASVVAGGITYNEQFF. V and J are TRBV7-8 and TRBJ2-1, with TRBD2 matching over 11 bases. V lost 8 bases, J lost 2 bases, and 8 bases stayed unmatched. This CDR3 spans 16 amino acids. Per germline, CDR1 SGHVS and CDR2 FQNEAQ.

This clonotype was observed at least ten times. V is TRBV7-2 and J is TRBJ2-3; D remains ambiguous. CDR1 and CDR2 from the germline V gene are SGHTA and FQGNSA. V was cut by 2 bases and J by 1 base, with 7 bases left in between. CDR3 length: 14 residues. The CDR3: CASSLNGRTDTQYF. The CDR3 DNA reads as TGTGCCAGCAGCTTAAACGGGCGCACAGATACGCAGTATTTT. Drawing the rest from reference TRBV7-2 and TRBJ2-3, the complete variable domain is GAGVSQSPSNKVTEKGKDVELRCDPISGHTALYWYRQSLGQGLEFLIYFQGNSAPDKSGLPSDRFSAERTGGSVSTLTIQRTQQEDSAVYLCASSLNGRTDTQYFGPGTRLTVL.

The rearrangement uses TRBV6-5 and TRBJ2-3, with D possibly being TRBD2 (6 bases). The ends were cut back, 0 bases at V and 1 base at J, with 11 bases in the middle. The CDR3 consists of 16 residues. Germline V lookup: CDR1 MNHEY, CDR2 SVGAGI. The CDR3 protein is CASSYSTGLGTDTQYF. The CDR3 bases are TGTGCCAGCAGTTACTCGACGGGACTCGGCACAGATACGCAGTATTTT.

The chain joins TRBV29-1 to TRBJ2-1, with D perhaps assigned TRBD1 or TRBD2 (5 bases each). The CDR3 has 12 residues. The V end lost 1 base, the J end lost 9 bases, and 10 bases lay between the germline ends. Germline V gene data show CDR1 as SQVTM and CDR2 as ANQGSEA. The CDR3 sequence: CSVEGGSGEQFF. CDR3 bases: TGCAGCGTTGAAGGGGGGTCTGGTGAGCAGTTCTTC.

This clonotype came up a few times. J is TRBJ2-1 and V is TRBV19; 10 positions agree with TRBD2. Germline V lookup: CDR1 LNHDA, CDR2 SQIVND (reference sequence). The CDR3 has 15 amino acids. V shed 5 bases and J 5 bases; nucleotides not matched to a gene: 6. CDR3 nucleotides: TGTGCCAGTAGTGTACTAGCGGGGATCCACAATGAGCAGTTCTTC. Encoded protein: CASSVLAGIHNEQFF. The full variable domain, in which reference TRBV19 and TRBJ2-1 provide the parts outside the CDR3, is DGGITQSPKYLFRKEGQNVTLSCEQNLNHDAMYWYRQDPGQGLRLIYYSQIVNDFQKGDIAEGYSVSREKKESFPLTVTSAQKNPTAFYLCASSVLAGIHNEQFFGPGTRLTVL.

The V gene is TRBV6-1, the J gene TRBJ1-2; D unclear. CDR1 and CDR2 (germline): MNHNS, SASEGT. V was clipped by 6 bases and J by 6 bases, with 14 bases between them. The CDR3 runs 13 residues. The DNA for the CDR3 is TGTGCCAGCAGCGTCTTCCGGACTGATGGCTACACCTTC. Translating gives CASSVFRTDGYTF.

This clonotype was counted ten times or more. The rearrangement uses TRBV20-1 and TRBJ2-7; D perhaps matches TRBD1 (6 bases). Germline CDR1 DFQATT, CDR2 SNEGSKA (reference sequence). V was clipped by 1 base and J by 5 bases, with 12 bases between them. The length of the CDR3 is 13 residues. The DNA of the CDR3 is TGCAGTGCTAGAGTTGGGGGCGGCGACGAGCAGTACTTC. Protein sequence: CSARVGGGDEQYF.